The present TCR beta chain was sequenced within a study of blood T cell repertoires in COVID-19. Study-wide background: There were acute and convalescent COVID-19 samples, and they came from the United States, Italy and Spain. T cells, B-cell-depleted T cells, or PBMCs supplied cDNA or gDNA.

The CDR3 length is 18 residues. CDR1 and CDR2 (germline): KGHSH, LQKENI. With 6 bases removed from V and 0 bases from J, the gap between germline ends came to 18 bases. Per the study methods: Reference gene primer amplification yielded estimated nucleated cell counts. Measured with immunoSEQ multiplex PCR; TCRdb has only the in-frame clones, and not every one. For V, J and clone size, that table is used; D and trimming come from the DNA. The table lists about 220,000 clones, 87% of them singletons, with roughly 2% in the top ten. This clonotype originated in a man aged 40-49 years with active or convalescent COVID-19. The source material was peripheral blood. The chain carries TRBV18 and TRBJ1-6; D unclear. CDR3 sequence (DNA): TGTGCCAGCTCGACGTTAGAGTTCGGGAGCTCCTATAATTCACCCCTCCACTTT. It translates to CASSTLEFGSSYNSPLHF.